A single sample is the source of the 6 T cell receptor beta chains below, sequenced in a study of blood T cell repertoires in COVID-19. Assay: immunoSEQ multiplex PCR; the TCRdb copy retains only in-frame clones and omits some. The sample holds about 120,000 clones, over 60% seen once. The sample was peripheral blood. The receptors come from a man in his forties with active or convalescent COVID-19.

The chain recombines TRBV29-1 with TRBJ2-7; possibly TRBD1 for D (5 bases). The V gene lost 7 bases and the J gene lost 6 bases, with 13 bases spanning the gap. The germline CDR1 and CDR2 sequences are SQVTM and ANQGSEA. This CDR3 contains 11 residues. CDR3 protein: CSGSPGREQYF. The CDR3 DNA follows: TGCAGCGGGAGCCCAGGGCGCGAGCAGTACTTC.

This clone was picked up one time. The chain carries TRBV19 and TRBJ2-6; D ambiguous. The germline gives CDR1 LNHDA, CDR2 SQIVND (reference sequence). The CDR3 length is 14 residues. V lost 7 bases, J lost 2 bases, and 9 bases lay in between. The CDR3 protein is CASNGGAGANVLTF. The CDR3 coding sequence is TGTGCCAGTAACGGCGGAGCTGGGGCCAACGTCCTGACTTTC. Complete variable domain (other parts from reference TRBV19 and TRBJ2-6): DGGITQSPKYLFRKEGQNVTLSCEQNLNHDAMYWYRQDPGQGLRLIYYSQIVNDFQKGDIAEGYSVSREKKESFPLTVTSAQKNPTAFYLCASNGGAGANVLTFGAGSRLTVL.

J is TRBJ1-5 and V is TRBV30; no clear D. V was cut by 0 bases and J by 4 bases, with 13 bases left in between. The CDR3 totals 15 residues. The germline V gene has CDR1 GTSNPN and CDR2 SVGIG (reference sequence). The CDR3 protein is CAWSVRGPGNQPQHF. In nucleotides, the CDR3 is TGTGCCTGGAGTGTACGAGGCCCGGGTAATCAGCCCCAGCATTTT.

This chain links TRBV29-1 with TRBJ2-1; 9 bases are shared with TRBD2. V lost 4 bases to trimming and J lost 4 bases; unmatched junction nucleotides: 2. The CDR3 has 13 residues. Per the germline V gene, CDR1 is SQVTM and CDR2 is ANQGSEA. The CDR3 DNA reads TGCAGCGTTGGACTAGCGGTTTACAATGAGCAGTTCTTC. This codes for CSVGLAVYNEQFF.

This clone has a single count. CDR3 bases: TGTGCCAGCAGTGAATGGGGGCCAGATACGCAGTATTTT. The encoded protein is CASSEWGPDTQYF. This chain joins TRBV2 and TRBJ2-3, with a tentative D call TRBD1 (6 bases). V was shortened by 2 bases and J by 4 bases, with 7 bases between the two germline ends. The CDR3 covers 13 residues. Germline V CDR1 and CDR2: SNHLY, FYNNEI.

This clone showed up just a few times. V and J are TRBV6-1 and TRBJ2-7; 11 bases are a match to TRBD1. J gave up 6 bases and V 2 bases, and 6 bases lay outside the gene matches. CDR3 length: 15 amino acids. Germline V gene sequence: CDR1 MNHNS, CDR2 SASEGT. The CDR3 loop is CASSEKWTGGAEQYF. CDR3 DNA sequence: TGTGCCAGCAGTGAAAAGTGGACAGGGGGCGCCGAGCAGTACTTC.